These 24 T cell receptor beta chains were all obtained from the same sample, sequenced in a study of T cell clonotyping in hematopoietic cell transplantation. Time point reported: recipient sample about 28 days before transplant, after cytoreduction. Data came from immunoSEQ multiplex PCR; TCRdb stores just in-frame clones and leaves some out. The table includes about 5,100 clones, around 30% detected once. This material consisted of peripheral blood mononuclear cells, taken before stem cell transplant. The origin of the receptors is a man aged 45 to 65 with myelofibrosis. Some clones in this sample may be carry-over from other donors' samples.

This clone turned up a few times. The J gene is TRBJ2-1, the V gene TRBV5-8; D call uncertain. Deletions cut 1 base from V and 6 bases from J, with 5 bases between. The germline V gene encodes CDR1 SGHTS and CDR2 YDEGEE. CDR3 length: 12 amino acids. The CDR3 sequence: CASSLNSNEQFF. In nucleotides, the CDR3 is TGTGCCAGCAGCTTGAATTCCAATGAGCAGTTCTTC. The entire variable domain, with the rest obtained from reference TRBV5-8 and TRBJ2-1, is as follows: EAGVTQSPTHLIKTRGQQATLRCSPISGHTSVYWYQQALGLGLQFLLWYDEGEERNRGNFPPRFSGRQFPNYSSELNVNALELEDSALYLCASSLNSNEQFFGPGTRLTVL.

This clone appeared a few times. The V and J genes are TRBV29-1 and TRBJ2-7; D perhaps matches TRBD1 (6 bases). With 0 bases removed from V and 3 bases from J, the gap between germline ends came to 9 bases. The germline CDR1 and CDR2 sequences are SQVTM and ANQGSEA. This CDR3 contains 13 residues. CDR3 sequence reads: CSVEDWTDYEQYF. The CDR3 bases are TGCAGCGTTGAAGATTGGACAGACTACGAGCAGTACTTC.

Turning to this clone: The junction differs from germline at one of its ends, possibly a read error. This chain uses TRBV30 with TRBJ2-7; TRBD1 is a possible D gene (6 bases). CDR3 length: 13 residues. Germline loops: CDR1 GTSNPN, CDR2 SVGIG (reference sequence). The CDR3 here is CARSYREDGEQYF. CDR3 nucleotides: TGTGCCCGGAGTTACAGGGAAGACGGCGAGCAGTACTTC. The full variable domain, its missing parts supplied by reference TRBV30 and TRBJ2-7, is SQTIHQWPATLVQPVGSPLSLECTVEGTSNPNLYWYRQAAGRGLQLLFYSVGIGQISSEVPQNLSASRPQDRQFILSSKKLLLSDSGFYLCARSYREDGEQYFGPGTRLTVT.

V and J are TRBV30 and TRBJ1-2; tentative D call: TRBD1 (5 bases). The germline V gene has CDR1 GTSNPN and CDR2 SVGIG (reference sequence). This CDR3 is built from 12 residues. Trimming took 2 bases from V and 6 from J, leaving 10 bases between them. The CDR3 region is CAWSHDSDGYTF. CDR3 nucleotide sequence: TGTGCCTGGAGTCACGACAGTGATGGCTACACCTTC. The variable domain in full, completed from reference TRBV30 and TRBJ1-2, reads SQTIHQWPATLVQPVGSPLSLECTVEGTSNPNLYWYRQAAGRGLQLLFYSVGIGQISSEVPQNLSASRPQDRQFILSSKKLLLSDSGFYLCAWSHDSDGYTFGSGTRLTVV.

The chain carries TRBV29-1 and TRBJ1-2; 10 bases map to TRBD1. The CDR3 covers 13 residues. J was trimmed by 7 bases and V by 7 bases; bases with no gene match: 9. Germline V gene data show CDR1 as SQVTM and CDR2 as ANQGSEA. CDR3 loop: CSGRQGAIGGYTF. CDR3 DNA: TGCAGCGGACGACAGGGGGCAATTGGTGGCTACACCTTC.

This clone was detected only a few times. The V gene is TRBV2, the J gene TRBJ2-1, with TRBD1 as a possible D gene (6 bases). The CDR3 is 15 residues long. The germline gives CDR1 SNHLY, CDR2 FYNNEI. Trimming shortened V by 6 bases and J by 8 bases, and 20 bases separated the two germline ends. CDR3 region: CASRPRLTGIDEQFF. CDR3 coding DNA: TGTGCCAGCAGGCCACGACTTACAGGGATTGATGAGCAGTTCTTC.

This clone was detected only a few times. The chain's CDR3 is CASKTSGDTDTQYF. The CDR3 DNA sequence: TGTGCCAGCAAGACTAGCGGGGACACAGATACGCAGTATTTT. The gene calls are TRBV11-2 and TRBJ2-3; 11 bases line up with TRBD2. Trimming cost V 7 bases and J 2 bases; bases outside gene matches: 2. CDR1 SGHAT and CDR2 FQNNGV come from the germline V gene. The CDR3 runs to 14 residues.

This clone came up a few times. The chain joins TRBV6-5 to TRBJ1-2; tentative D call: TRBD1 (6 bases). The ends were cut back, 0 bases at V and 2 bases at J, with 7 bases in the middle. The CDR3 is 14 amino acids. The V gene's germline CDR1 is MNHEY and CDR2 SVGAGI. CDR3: CASSYSRGNYGYTF. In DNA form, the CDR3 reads TGTGCCAGCAGTTACTCGAGGGGGAACTATGGCTACACCTTC.

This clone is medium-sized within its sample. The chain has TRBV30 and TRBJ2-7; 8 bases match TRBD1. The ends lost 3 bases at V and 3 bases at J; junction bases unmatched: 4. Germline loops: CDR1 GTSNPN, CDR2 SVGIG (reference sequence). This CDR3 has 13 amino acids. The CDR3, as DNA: TGTGCCTGGAGGACAGGGGTAAACTACGAGCAGTACTTC. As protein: CAWRTGVNYEQYF.

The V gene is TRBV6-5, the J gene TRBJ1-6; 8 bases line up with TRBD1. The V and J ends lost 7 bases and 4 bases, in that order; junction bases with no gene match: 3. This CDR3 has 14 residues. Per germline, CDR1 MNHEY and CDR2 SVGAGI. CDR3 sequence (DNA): TGTGCCAGCACCAGACAGGGGTATAATTCACCCCTCCACTTT. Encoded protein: CASTRQGYNSPLHF.

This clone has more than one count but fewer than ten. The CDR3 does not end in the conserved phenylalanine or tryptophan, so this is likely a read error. CDR3 loop: CASSFRGGDQPQHS. Here the CDR3 DNA reads TGTGCCAGCAGTTTCCGGGGAGGGGATCAGCCCCAGCATTCT. The chain employs TRBV27 and TRBJ1-5; D perhaps matches TRBD1 (5 bases). Germline loops: CDR1 MNHEY, CDR2 SMNVEV (reference sequence). The V end lost 3 bases, the J end lost 5 bases, and 11 bases lay between the germline ends. This CDR3 is built from 14 residues.

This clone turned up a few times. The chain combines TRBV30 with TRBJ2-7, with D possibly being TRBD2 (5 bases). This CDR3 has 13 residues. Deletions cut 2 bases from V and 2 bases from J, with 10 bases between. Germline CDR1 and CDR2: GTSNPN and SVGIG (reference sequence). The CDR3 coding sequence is TGTGCCTGGAGTCTTGGGAGCACCTACGAGCAGTACTTC. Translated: CAWSLGSTYEQYF. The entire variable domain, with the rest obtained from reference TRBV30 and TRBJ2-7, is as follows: SQTIHQWPATLVQPVGSPLSLECTVEGTSNPNLYWYRQAAGRGLQLLFYSVGIGQISSEVPQNLSASRPQDRQFILSSKKLLLSDSGFYLCAWSLGSTYEQYFGPGTRLTVT.

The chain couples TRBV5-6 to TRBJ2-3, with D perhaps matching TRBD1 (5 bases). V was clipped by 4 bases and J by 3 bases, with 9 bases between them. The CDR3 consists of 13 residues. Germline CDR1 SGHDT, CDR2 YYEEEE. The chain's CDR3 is CASSLDRTDTQYF. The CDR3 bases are TGTGCCAGCAGCCTCGACAGAACAGATACGCAGTATTTT. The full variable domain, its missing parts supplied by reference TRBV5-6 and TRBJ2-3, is DAGVTQSPTHLIKTRGQQVTLRCSPKSGHDTVSWYQQALGQGPQFIFQYYEEEERQRGNFPDRFSGHQFPNYSSELNVNALLLGDSALYLCASSLDRTDTQYFGPGTRLTVL.

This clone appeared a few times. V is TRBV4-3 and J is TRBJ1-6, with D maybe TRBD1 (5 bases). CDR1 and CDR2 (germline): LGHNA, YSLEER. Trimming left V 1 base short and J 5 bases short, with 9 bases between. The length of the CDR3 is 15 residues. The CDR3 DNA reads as TGCGCCAGCAGCCAAGCGAGACAGAATAATTCACCCCTCCACTTT. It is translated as CASSQARQNNSPLHF.

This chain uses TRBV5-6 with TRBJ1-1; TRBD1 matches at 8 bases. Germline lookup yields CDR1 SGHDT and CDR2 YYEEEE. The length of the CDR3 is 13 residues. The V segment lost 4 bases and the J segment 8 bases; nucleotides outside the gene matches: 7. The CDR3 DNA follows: TGTGCCAGCAGCGCCGACAGGGGAGGGGAAGCTTTCTTT. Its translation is CASSADRGGEAFF.

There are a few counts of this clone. This CDR3 reads CASSLGRSYYEQYF. Here the CDR3 DNA reads TGTGCCAGCAGCTTAGGGCGATCGTACTACGAGCAGTACTTC. The chain is built from TRBV5-6 and TRBJ2-7; unclear D gene. With 2 bases removed from V and 3 bases from J, the gap between germline ends came to 12 bases. The germline CDR1 and CDR2 sequences are SGHDT and YYEEEE. This CDR3 is 14 amino acids long.

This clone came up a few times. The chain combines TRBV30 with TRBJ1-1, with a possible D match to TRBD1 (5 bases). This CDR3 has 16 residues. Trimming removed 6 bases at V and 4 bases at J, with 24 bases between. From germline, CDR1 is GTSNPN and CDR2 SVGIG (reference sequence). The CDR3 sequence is CACRPGRAFSSTEAFF. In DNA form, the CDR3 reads TGTGCCTGTCGGCCCGGCAGGGCCTTTTCGAGCACTGAAGCTTTCTTT.

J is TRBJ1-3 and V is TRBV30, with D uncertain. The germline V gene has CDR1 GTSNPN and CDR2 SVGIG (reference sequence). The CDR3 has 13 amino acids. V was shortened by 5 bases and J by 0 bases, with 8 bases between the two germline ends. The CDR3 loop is CAWDASSGNTIYF. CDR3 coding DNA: TGTGCCTGGGACGCCAGCTCTGGAAACACCATATATTTT.

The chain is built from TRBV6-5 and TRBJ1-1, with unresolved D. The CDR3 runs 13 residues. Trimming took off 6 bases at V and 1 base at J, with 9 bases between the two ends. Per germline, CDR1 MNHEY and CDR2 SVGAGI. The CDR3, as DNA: TGTGCCAGCAGCCCAGACTCGAACACTGAAGCTTTCTTT. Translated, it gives CASSPDSNTEAFF.

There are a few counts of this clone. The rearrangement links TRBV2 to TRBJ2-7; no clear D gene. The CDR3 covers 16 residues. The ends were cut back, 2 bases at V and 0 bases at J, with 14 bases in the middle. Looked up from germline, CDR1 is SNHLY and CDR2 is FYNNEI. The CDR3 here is CASSEYPGGSSYEQYF. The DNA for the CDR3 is TGTGCCAGCAGTGAATACCCTGGTGGAAGCTCCTACGAGCAGTACTTC.

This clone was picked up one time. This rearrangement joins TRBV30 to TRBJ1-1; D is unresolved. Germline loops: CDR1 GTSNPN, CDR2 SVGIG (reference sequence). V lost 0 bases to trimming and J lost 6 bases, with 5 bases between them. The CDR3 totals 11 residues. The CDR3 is CAWSVLSEAFF. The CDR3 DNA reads TGTGCCTGGAGTGTGCTTTCTGAAGCTTTCTTT.

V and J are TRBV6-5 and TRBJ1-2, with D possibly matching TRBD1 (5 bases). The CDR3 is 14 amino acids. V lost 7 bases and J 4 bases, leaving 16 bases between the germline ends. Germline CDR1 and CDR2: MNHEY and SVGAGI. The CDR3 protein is CASTEGRGTYGYTF. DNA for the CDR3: TGTGCCAGCACGGAGGGCCGGGGGACCTATGGCTACACCTTC.

The CDR3 sequence is CASSGPGGYTF. In nucleotides, the CDR3 is TGTGCCAGCAGTGGGCCCGGTGGCTACACCTTC. The rearrangement links TRBV25-1 to TRBJ1-2; D ambiguous. CDR3 length: 11 residues. V dropped 4 bases and J dropped 7 bases, with 7 bases sitting between them. Germline values: CDR1 MGHDK, CDR2 SYGVNS.

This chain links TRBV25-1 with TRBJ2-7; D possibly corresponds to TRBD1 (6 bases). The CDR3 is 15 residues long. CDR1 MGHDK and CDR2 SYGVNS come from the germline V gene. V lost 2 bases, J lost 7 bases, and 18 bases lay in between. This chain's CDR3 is CASSEMSWDRGEQYF. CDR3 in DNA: TGTGCCAGCAGTGAAATGAGTTGGGATAGGGGGGAGCAGTACTTC.